These 16 T cell receptor beta chains were sequenced from one sample in a study of T-cell memory formation after mild COVID-19. TCRdb called the 5' RACE reads again in MiXCR, with one record for every CDR3 protein. The repertoire holds under 600,000 distinct CDR3 sequences, with 20% to 25% as singletons. The specimen was PBMCs or a T cell subset sorted from them (not recorded which). These receptors were collected from an adult woman who had mild COVID-19 (a few samples of this study predate the infection). Cell type and time point are not known.

The table lists this clonotype with a few counts. J is TRBJ2-1 and V is TRBV18; TRBD1 matches 7 bases. V was pared by 2 bases and J by 10 bases, with 5 bases of the junction left unmatched. The CDR3 covers 13 residues. The germline CDR1 and CDR2 sequences are KGHSH and LQKENI. The CDR3 region has the DNA TGTGCCAGCTCACCAGGACAGGCAGTAGAGCAGTTCTTC. Translating it yields CASSPGQAVEQFF.

The chain is built from TRBV11-2 and TRBJ2-7; D uncertain. Germline V gene data show CDR1 as SGHAT and CDR2 as FQNNGV. The CDR3 loop spans 13 amino acids. Trimming took off 1 base at V and 0 bases at J, with 4 bases between the two ends. The CDR3 reads CASSLGFSYEQYF. The DNA of the CDR3 is TGTGCCAGCAGCTTAGGGTTCTCCTACGAGCAGTACTTC.

This clonotype turned up a few times. A read error may explain this, as a much larger clone is one base away. The CDR3 DNA reads TGTGCCAGCAGCTTAGATGCGTACAGCACAGCTAACTATGGCTACAACTTC. It yields the protein CASSLDAYSTANYGYNF. This chain uses TRBV7-2 with TRBJ1-2; no definite D call. This CDR3 contains 17 residues. Looked up from germline, CDR1 is SGHTA and CDR2 is FQGNSA.

The sample holds a few counts of this clonotype. The chain has TRBV5-1 and TRBJ1-1, with 8 bases that match TRBD1. Trimming cost V 4 bases and J 1 base; bases outside gene matches: 9. The germline V gene has CDR1 SGHRS and CDR2 YFSETQ. The CDR3 totals 16 residues. The CDR3 coding sequence is TGCGCCAGCAGCACCGGACAGGGCGGGGGGAACACTGAAGCTTTCTTT. It encodes CASSTGQGGGNTEAFF.

This clonotype was seen a few times. This rearrangement joins TRBV6-5 to TRBJ2-2; 10 positions match TRBD1. CDR1 is MNHEY, CDR2 SVGAGI, per germline. J gave up 7 bases and V 6 bases, and 8 bases lay outside the gene matches. This CDR3 has 15 amino acids. This chain's CDR3 is CASSRGQGSGGELFF. DNA for the CDR3: TGTGCCAGCAGCAGGGGACAGGGGTCGGGCGGGGAGCTGTTTTTT.

There are a few counts of this clonotype. The J gene is TRBJ2-1, the V gene TRBV7-9, with 9 bases aligning to TRBD1. J lost 6 bases, V lost 3 bases, and 6 bases had no gene match. This CDR3 contains 15 residues. Germline CDR1 reads SEHNR; CDR2 reads FQNEAQ (reference sequence). CDR3 region: CASSFSQGAINEQFF. CDR3 bases: TGTGCCAGCAGCTTCTCACAGGGGGCAATCAATGAGCAGTTCTTC.

This clonotype has more than one count but fewer than ten. This chain links TRBV7-6 with TRBJ2-7; 9 nucleotides match TRBD1. This CDR3 region has 15 residues. Germline CDR1 is SGHVS and CDR2 is FNYEAQ. V lost 2 bases to trimming and J lost 1 base; unmatched junction nucleotides: 3. The CDR3 region is CASSLMGTGSYEQYF. For the CDR3, the DNA is TGTGCCAGCAGCTTAATGGGGACAGGGTCCTACGAGCAGTACTTC.

The V call is TRBV12-3 or TRBV12-4, the J call TRBJ1-1, with 9 bases aligning to TRBD1. V dropped 4 bases and J dropped 1; count of bases not matched to a gene: 1. This CDR3 is built from 14 residues. The CDR3 spells CASSYRGQNTEAFF. CDR3 bases: TGTGCCAGCAGTTACAGGGGGCAGAACACTGAAGCTTTCTTT.

The genes are TRBV20-1 and TRBJ2-2; a possible D gene is TRBD1 (6 bases). This CDR3 is built from 12 residues. Trimming shortened V by 2 bases and J by 5 bases, and 6 bases separated the two germline ends. The germline gives CDR1 DFQATT, CDR2 SNEGSKA (reference sequence). As DNA, the CDR3 is TGCAGTGCTAGACAGGGGACCGGGGAGCTGTTTTTT. Protein sequence: CSARQGTGELFF.

This sequence joins TRBV19 and TRBJ2-1; D is uncertain. The CDR3 is 15 amino acids. V was shortened by 7 bases and J by 8 bases, with 21 bases between the two germline ends. Germline V gene data show CDR1 as LNHDA and CDR2 as SQIVND (reference sequence). CDR3 sequence: CASTTLRSGLDEQFF. DNA for the CDR3: TGTGCCAGTACGACGCTAAGATCTGGTTTGGATGAGCAGTTCTTC.

This clonotype came up a few times. The J gene is TRBJ2-7, the V gene TRBV6-5; 7 bases are shared with TRBD2. This CDR3 region has 15 residues. The germline V gene encodes CDR1 MNHEY and CDR2 SVGAGI. Trimming took 2 bases from V and 6 from J; bases not matched to a gene: 10. The CDR3 here is CASSYRGGRAAEQYF. The CDR3 coding sequence is TGTGCCAGCAGTTACCGAGGAGGGAGGGCCGCCGAGCAGTACTTC.

There are a few counts of this clonotype. The chain couples TRBV12-3 or TRBV12-4 to TRBJ1-4, with TRBD1 identical over 8 bases. Losses at the gene ends were 6 bases for V and 4 bases for J; bases not matched to a gene: 7. CDR3 length equals 15 residues. This CDR3 is CASSRMDRDNEKLFF. The CDR3 DNA sequence: TGTGCCAGCAGCCGCATGGACAGGGATAATGAAAAACTGTTTTTT.

There are many counts of this clonotype. The chain carries TRBV7-2 and TRBJ2-7; D gene uncertain. Germline V lookup: CDR1 SGHTA, CDR2 FQGNSA. The V gene lost 0 bases and the J gene lost 6 bases, with 9 bases spanning the gap. The length of the CDR3 is 13 residues. CDR3 amino acids: CASSLAGMGEQYF. The CDR3 bases are TGTGCCAGCAGCTTAGCGGGGATGGGCGAGCAGTACTTC.

This clonotype was counted only a few times. CDR3 nucleotide sequence: TGTGCCACCAGTGATTTACCGTCCCGGGACAGTTACAATGAGCAGTTCTTC. Its protein is CATSDLPSRDSYNEQFF. The chain couples TRBV24-1 to TRBJ2-1; 7 bases fit TRBD1. This CDR3 is built from 17 residues. The V segment lost 1 base and the J segment 4 bases; nucleotides outside the gene matches: 9. Germline V CDR1 and CDR2: KGHDR, SFDVKD.

This clonotype was observed a few times. This chain joins TRBV7-9 and TRBJ2-3, with no clear D. Trimming took off 1 base at V and 6 bases at J, with 11 bases between the two ends. Germline V gene lookup returns CDR1 SEHNR and CDR2 FQNEAQ (reference sequence). The CDR3 sequence is 14 residues long. In nucleotides, the CDR3 is TGTGCCAGCAGCTTAGAGACGGTCCAGGATACGCAGTATTTT. Translating gives CASSLETVQDTQYF.

This clonotype was counted between two and nine times. V usage is TRBV5-1 and J usage is TRBJ2-3; D not resolved. The CDR3 is 16 residues long. Germline CDR1 SGHRS, CDR2 YFSETQ. V was cut by 4 bases and J by 0 bases, with 15 bases left in between. CDR3 in amino acids: CASSPLRTDSTDTQYF. CDR3 sequence (DNA): TGCGCCAGCAGCCCCTTAAGGACGGACAGCACAGATACGCAGTATTTT.